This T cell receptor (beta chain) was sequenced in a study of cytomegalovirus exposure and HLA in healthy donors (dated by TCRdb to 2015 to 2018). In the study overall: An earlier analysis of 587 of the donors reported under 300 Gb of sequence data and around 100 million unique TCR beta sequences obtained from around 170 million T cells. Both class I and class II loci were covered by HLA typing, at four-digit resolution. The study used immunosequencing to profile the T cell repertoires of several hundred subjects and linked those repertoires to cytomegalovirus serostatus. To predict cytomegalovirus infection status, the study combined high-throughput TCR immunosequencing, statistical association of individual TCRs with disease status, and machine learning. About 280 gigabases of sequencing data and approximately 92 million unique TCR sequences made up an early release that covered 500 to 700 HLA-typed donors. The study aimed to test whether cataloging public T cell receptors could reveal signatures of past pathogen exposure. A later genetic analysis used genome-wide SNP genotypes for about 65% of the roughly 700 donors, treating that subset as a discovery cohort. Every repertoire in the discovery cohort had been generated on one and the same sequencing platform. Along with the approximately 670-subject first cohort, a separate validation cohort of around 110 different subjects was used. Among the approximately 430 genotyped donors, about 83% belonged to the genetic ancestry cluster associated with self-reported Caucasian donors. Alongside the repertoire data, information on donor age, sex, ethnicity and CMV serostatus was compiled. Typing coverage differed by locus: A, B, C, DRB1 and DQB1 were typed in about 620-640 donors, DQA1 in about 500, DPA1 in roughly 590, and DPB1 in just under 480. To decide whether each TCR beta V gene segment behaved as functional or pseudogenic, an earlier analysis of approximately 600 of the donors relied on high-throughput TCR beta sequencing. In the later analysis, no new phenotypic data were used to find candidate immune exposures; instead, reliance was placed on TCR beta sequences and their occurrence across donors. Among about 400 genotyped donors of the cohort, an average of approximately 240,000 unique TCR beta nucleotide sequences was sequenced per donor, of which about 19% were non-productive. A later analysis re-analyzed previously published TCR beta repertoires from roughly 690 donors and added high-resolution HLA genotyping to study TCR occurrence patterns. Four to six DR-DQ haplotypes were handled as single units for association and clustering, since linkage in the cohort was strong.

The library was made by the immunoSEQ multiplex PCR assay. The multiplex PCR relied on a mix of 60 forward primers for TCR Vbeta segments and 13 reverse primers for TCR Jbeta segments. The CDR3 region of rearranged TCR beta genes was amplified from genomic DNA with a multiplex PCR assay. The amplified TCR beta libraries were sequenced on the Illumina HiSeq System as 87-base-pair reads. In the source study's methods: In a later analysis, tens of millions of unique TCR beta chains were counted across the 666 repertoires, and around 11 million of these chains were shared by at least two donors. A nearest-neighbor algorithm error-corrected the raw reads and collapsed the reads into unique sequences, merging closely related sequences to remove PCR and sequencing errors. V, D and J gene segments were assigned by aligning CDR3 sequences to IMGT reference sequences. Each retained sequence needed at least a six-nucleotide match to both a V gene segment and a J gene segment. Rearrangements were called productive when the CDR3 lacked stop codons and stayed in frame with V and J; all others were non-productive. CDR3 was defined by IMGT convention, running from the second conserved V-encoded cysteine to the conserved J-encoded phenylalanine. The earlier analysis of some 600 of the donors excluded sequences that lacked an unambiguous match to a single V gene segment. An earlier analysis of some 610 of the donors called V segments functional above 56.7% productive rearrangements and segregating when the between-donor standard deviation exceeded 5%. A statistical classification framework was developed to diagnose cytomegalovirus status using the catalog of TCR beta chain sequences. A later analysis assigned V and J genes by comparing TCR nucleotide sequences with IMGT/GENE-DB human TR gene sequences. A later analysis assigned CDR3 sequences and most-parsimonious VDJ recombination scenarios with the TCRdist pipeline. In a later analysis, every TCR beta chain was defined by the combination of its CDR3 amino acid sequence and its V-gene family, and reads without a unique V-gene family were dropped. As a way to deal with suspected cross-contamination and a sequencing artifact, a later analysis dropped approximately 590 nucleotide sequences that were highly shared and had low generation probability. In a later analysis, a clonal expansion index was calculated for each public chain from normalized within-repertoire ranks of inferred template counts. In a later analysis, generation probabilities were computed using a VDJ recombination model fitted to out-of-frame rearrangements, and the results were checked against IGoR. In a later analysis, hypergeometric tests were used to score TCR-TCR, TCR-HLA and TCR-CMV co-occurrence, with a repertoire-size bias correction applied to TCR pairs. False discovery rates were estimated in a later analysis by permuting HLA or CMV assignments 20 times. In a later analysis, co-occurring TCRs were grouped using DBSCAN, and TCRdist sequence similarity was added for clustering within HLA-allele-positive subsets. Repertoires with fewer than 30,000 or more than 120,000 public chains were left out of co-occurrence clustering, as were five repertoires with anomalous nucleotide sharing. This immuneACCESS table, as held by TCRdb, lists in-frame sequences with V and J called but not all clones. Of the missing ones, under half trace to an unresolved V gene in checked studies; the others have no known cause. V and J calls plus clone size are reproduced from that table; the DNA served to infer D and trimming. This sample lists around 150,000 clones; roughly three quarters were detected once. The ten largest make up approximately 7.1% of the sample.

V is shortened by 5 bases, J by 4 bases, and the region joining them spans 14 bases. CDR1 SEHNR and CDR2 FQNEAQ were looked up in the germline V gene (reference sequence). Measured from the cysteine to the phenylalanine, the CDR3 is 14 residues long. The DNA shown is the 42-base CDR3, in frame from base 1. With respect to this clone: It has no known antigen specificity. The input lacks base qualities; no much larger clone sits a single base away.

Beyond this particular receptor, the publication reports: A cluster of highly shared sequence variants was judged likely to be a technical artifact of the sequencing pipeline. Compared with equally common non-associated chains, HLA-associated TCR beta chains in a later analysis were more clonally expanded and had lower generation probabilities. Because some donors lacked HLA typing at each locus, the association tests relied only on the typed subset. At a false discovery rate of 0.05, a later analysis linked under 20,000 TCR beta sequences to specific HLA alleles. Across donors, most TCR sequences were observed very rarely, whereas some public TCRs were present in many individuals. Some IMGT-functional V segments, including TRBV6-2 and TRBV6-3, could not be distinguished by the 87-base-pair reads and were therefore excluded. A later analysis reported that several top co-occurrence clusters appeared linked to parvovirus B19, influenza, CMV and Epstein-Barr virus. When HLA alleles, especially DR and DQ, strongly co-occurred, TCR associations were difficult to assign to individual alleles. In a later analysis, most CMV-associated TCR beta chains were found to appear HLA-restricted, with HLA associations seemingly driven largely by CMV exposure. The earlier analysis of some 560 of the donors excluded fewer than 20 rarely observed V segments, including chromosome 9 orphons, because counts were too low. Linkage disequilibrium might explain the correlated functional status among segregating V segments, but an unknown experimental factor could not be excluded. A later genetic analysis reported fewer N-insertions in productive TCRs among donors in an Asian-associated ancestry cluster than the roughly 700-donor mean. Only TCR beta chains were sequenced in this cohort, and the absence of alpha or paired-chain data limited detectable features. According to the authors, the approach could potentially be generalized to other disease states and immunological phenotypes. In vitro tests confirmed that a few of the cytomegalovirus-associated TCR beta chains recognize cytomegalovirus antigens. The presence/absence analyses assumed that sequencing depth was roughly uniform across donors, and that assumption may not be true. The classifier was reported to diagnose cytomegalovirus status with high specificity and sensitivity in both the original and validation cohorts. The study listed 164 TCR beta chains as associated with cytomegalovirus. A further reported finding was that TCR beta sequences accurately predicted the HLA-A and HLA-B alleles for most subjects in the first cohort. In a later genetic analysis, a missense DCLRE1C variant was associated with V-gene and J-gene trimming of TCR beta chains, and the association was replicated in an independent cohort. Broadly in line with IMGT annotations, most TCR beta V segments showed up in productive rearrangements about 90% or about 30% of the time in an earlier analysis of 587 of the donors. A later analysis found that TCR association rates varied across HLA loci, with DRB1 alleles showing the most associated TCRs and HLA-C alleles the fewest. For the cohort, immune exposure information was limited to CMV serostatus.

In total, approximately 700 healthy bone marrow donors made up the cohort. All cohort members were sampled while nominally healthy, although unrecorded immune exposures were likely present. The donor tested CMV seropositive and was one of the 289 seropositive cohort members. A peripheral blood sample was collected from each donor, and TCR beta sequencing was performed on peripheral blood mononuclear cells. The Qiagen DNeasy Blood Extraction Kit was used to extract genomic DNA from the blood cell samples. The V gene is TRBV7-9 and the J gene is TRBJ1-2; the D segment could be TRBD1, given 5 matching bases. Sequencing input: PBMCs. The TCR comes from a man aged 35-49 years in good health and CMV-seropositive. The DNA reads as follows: TGTGCCAGCAGCACCTCCGGGACTCCCTATGGCTACACCTTC. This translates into CASSTSGTPYGYTF.